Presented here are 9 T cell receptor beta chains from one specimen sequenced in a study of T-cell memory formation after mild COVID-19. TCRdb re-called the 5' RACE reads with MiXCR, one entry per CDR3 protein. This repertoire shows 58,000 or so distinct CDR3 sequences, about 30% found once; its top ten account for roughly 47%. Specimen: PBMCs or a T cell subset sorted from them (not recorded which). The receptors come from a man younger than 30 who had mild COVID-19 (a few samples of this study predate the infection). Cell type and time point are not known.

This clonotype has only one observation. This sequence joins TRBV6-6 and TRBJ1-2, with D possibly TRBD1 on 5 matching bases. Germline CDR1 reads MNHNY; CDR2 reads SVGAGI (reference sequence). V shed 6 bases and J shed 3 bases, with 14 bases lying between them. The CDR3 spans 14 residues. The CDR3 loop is CASRNLDSDYGYTF. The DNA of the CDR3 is TGTGCCAGCAGAAACCTAGACAGCGACTATGGCTACACCTTC.

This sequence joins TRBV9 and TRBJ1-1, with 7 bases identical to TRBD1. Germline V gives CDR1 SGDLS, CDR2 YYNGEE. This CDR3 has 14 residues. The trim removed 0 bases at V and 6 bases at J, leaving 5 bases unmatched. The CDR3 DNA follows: TGTGCCAGCAGCGTAGGACAGGGATGGGCTGAAGCTTTCTTT. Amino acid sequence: CASSVGQGWAEAFF.

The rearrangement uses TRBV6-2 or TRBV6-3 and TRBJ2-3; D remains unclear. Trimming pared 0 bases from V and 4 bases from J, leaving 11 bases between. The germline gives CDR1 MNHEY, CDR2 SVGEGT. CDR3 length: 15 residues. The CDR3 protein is CASSYSRLPADTQYF. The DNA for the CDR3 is TGTGCCAGCAGTTACTCCCGGTTACCGGCAGATACGCAGTATTTT.

The CDR3 bases are TGTGCCAGCTCCTCGGACAGGAAACAAGAGACCCAGTACTTC. Residues: CASSSDRKQETQYF. The V call is TRBV6-1, the J call TRBJ2-5; the match to TRBD1 covers 7 bases. Germline CDR1 and CDR2: MNHNS and SASEGT. CDR3 length equals 14 residues. V lost 8 bases to trimming and J lost 2 bases; unmatched junction nucleotides: 8.

CDR3 sequence (DNA): TGTGCCAGCAGCCAAGGGGTGGATACGCAGTATTTT. Its protein is CASSQGVDTQYF. The chain recombines TRBV7-2 with TRBJ2-3, with D possibly TRBD1 on 5 matching bases. V shed 5 bases and J shed 6 bases, with 9 bases lying between them. The CDR3 is made up of 12 amino acids. Per the germline V gene, CDR1 is SGHTA and CDR2 is FQGNSA.

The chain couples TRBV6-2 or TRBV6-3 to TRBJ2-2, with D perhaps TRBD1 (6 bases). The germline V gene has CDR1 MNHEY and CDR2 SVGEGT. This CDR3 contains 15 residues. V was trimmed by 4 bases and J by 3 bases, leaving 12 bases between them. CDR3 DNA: TGTGCCAGCAGTTCCGGGACACTGGACACCGGGGAGCTGTTTTTT. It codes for CASSSGTLDTGELFF.

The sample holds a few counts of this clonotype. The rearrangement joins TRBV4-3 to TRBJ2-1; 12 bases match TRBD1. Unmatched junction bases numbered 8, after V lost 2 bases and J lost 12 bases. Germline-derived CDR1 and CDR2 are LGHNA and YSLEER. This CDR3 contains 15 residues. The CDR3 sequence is CASSQYGTGGGGQFF. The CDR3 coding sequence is TGCGCCAGCAGCCAATATGGGACAGGGGGCGGTGGGCAGTTCTTC.

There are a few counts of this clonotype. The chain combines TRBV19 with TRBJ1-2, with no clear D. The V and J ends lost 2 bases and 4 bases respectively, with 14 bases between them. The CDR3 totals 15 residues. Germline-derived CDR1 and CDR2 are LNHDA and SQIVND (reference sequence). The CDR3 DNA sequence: TGTGCCAGTAGTATAAGCTCTTCGGGTCCCTATGGCTACACCTTC. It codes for CASSISSSGPYGYTF.

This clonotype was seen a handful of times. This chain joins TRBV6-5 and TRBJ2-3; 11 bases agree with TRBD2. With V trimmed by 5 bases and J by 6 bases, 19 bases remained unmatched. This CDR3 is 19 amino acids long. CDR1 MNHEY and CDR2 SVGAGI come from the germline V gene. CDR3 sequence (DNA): TGTGCCAGCAGTCGAGATAAGGGCTCTAGCGGGGGGCGATGGGATACGCAGTATTTT. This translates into CASSRDKGSSGGRWDTQYF.